This TCR beta chain was identified during a study of T cell responses to AZD1222 COVID-19 vaccine. Whole-study context: Doses given second, at about 4 or about 12 weeks, were pooled.

The study's findings and limits: White British donors predominated, females outnumbered males, and clonal diversity was possibly underestimated. Researchers report vaccine-associated CD4 TCRs spanning spike, with dominance at 160-218 and 743-854.

TCRdb keeps only in-frame clones here, not all; method: immunoSEQ multiplex PCR. The sample has 100,000 to 150,000 clones, about nine tenths seen once; the top ten hold about 7%. This clone was seen once. Its antigen remains unknown. Source: peripheral blood, taken on day 0 of AZD1222 vaccination. The receptor's source is an adult in good health.

CDR3 in DNA: TGTGCCAGCAGGACACTAGCGCGGACCGGGGGAGATACGCAGTATTTT. This codes for CASRTLARTGGDTQYF. This rearrangement joins TRBV2 to TRBJ2-3; TRBD2 agrees at 7 bases. The CDR3 totals 16 residues. J was trimmed by 5 bases and V by 6 bases; bases with no gene match: 14. Germline CDR1 reads SNHLY; CDR2 reads FYNNEI.